Listed below are T cell receptor beta chains from one sample, sequenced in a study of blood T cell repertoires in COVID-19. Assay used: immunoSEQ multiplex PCR; TCRdb lists only in-frame clones, some missing. The table has nearly 200,000 clones, 84% seen once. The sample comprised peripheral blood. These receptor sequences come from a human donor in a cohort sampled during active COVID-19. CDR3s include the opening cysteine and the closing phenylalanine or tryptophan. A D gene is named only where the DNA matches it firmly. Not all rows give a size; the values are once, few, many and, for expanded clones, a class.

D: NA; V: TRBV3-1/TRBV3-2; size: few; J: TRBJ1-2; CDR3: CASSQDAPTYRYTF; DNA: TGTGCCAGCAGCCAAGATGCCCCCACGTACAGGTACACCTTC
D: NA; V: TRBV2; size: NA; J: TRBJ2-2; CDR3: CASSEGLNGELFF; DNA: TGTGCCAGCAGTGAGGGACTTAACGGGGAGCTGTTTTTT
D: TRBD2; V: TRBV7-2; size: NA; J: TRBJ2-7; CDR3: CASSLTGGGSYEQYF; DNA: TGTGCCAGCAGCTTAACCGGGGGGGGATCCTACGAGCAGTACTTC
D: NA; V: TRBV21-1; size: once; J: TRBJ1-1; CDR3: CASKISKDEGNTEAFF; DNA: TGTGCCAGCAAAATTAGCAAGGACGAGGGCAACACTGAAGCTTTCTTT
D: TRBD1; V: TRBV5-4; size: few; J: TRBJ2-2; CDR3: CASSLDRAGELFF; DNA: TGTGCCAGCAGCCTGGACAGGGCAGGGGAGCTGTTTTTT
D: NA; V: TRBV5-1; size: once; J: TRBJ2-3; CDR3: CASSFEGRSGLDTQYF; DNA: TGCGCCAGCAGCTTCGAGGGCAGATCGGGTTTAGATACGCAGTATTTT
D: NA; V: TRBV2; size: NA; J: TRBJ1-2; CDR3: CASSEIQWGDRGYTF; DNA: TGTGCCAGCAGTGAAATCCAGTGGGGGGATCGTGGCTACACCTTC
D: TRBD2; V: TRBV24-1; size: NA; J: TRBJ2-1; CDR3: CATMGLAGEEQFF; DNA: TGTGCCACCATGGGACTAGCGGGGGAGGAGCAGTTCTTC
D: NA; V: TRBV24-1; size: NA; J: TRBJ2-1; CDR3: CATSDFFLAGNEQFF; DNA: TGTGCCACCAGTGATTTTTTTTTGGCGGGCAATGAGCAGTTCTTC
D: NA; V: TRBV28; size: NA; J: TRBJ2-4; CDR3: CASESPGNIQYF; DNA: TGTGCCAGCGAAAGCCCGGGGAACATTCAGTACTTC
D: TRBD2; V: TRBV6-5; size: once; J: TRBJ2-1; CDR3: CASSLAGGPHNEQFF; DNA: TGTGCCAGCAGCCTAGCGGGAGGGCCCCACAATGAGCAGTTCTTC